This T cell receptor (beta chain) was sequenced in a study of early T cells in non-severe SARS-CoV-2 infection. At the level of the study: With bulk RNA from unsorted whole blood as input, sequencing yielded unpaired chains. Study outcomes and limitations: CD4 and private specificities were missed by VDJdb matching, which favored anti-spike CD8 responses.

With regard to this clonotype: Antigen specificity is unknown.

In TCRdb, the 5' RACE reads were re-called with MiXCR into one record per CDR3 protein. The sample lists 40,000 or so distinct CDR3 sequences, 7.9% occurring once. This clonotype originated in an adult who was a healthcare worker with PCR-confirmed SARS-CoV-2 infection or an uninfected control (not recorded which). The sequencing used whole blood, collected at baseline.

The CDR3 here is CASSLSPSGTDTQYF. As DNA, the CDR3 is TGTGCCAGCAGTTTATCGCCCTCTGGCACAGATACGCAGTATTTT. This chain connects TRBV27 to TRBJ2-3; D not certain. Trimming shortened V by 0 bases and J by 1 base, and 8 bases separated the two germline ends. The germline gives CDR1 MNHEY, CDR2 SMNVEV (reference sequence). The CDR3 extends over 15 amino acids.